This T cell receptor (beta chain) was captured by sequencing in a study of T cells in Graves' hyperthyroidism and ophthalmopathy. Study overall: Peripheral blood was taken when the disease was first diagnosed, before any treatment began.

Using RNA transcripts as the source, TCR beta CDR3 regions were amplified. The TCR CDR3 first-round RT-PCR relied on the HTBI primer set. TCRdb called the multiplex PCR reads again in MiXCR, with one record for every CDR3 protein. The sample contains about 480,000 distinct CDR3 sequences, 13% to 15% of which appear only once. This clonotype was counted only a few times. The source of this sequence is a woman younger than 35 with Graves' hyperthyroidism. Sequences were obtained from blood.

CDR3 amino acids: CSARERGLFF. The CDR3 DNA reads TGCAGTGCTAGGGAACGGGGACTGTTTTTT. The chain is built from TRBV20-1 and TRBJ1-4; no clear D. The CDR3 consists of 10 residues. Trimming pared 3 bases from V and 13 bases from J, leaving 9 bases between. Germline CDR1 DFQATT, CDR2 SNEGSKA (reference sequence).